The 17 T cell receptor beta chains in this list originate from one sample, sequenced in a study of T cells in tumors after PD-1 blockade. Libraries were prepared by immunoSEQ multiplex PCR; TCRdb keeps only in-frame clonotypes and omits some of them. The sample lists around 50,000 clones; approximately 75% were seen once. Material: PBMCs, obtained before anti-PD-1 treatment. The receptor set was obtained from a human donor with basal cell carcinoma.

The chain has TRBV5-5 and TRBJ1-2; 10 bases match TRBD1. V was pared by 5 bases and J by 0 bases, with 10 bases of the junction left unmatched. The CDR3 contains 17 residues. Germline values: CDR1 SGHKS, CDR2 YYEKEE (reference sequence). CDR3 nucleotide sequence: TGTGCCAGCAGACCCGACAGGGGGCATGACTCTAACTATGGCTACACCTTC. This gives the protein CASRPDRGHDSNYGYTF.

The rearrangement joins TRBV2 to TRBJ1-4; 7 positions agree with TRBD1. Germline lookup yields CDR1 SNHLY and CDR2 FYNNEI. Unmatched junction bases numbered 6, after V lost 5 bases and J lost 6 bases. This CDR3 comprises 14 residues. This chain's CDR3 is CASSNRGGDEKLFF. CDR3 DNA sequence: TGTGCCAGCAGTAACAGGGGAGGGGATGAAAAACTGTTTTTT.

V usage is TRBV5-6 and J usage is TRBJ1-2, with 8 bases that match TRBD1. V shed 0 bases and J 2 bases; nucleotides not matched to a gene: 3. The CDR3 sequence is 15 residues long. CDR1 and CDR2 (germline): SGHDT, YYEEEE. The CDR3 loop reads CASSLGGTGNYGYTF. The DNA for the CDR3 is TGTGCCAGCAGCTTGGGGGGGACAGGCAACTATGGCTACACCTTC.

This clone was seen only once. This chain connects TRBV30 to TRBJ1-1; TRBD1 might be the D (5 bases). CDR1 GTSNPN and CDR2 SVGIG come from the germline V gene (reference sequence). The V and J ends lost 3 bases and 1 base respectively, with 18 bases between them. CDR3 length: 16 residues. In DNA, the CDR3 is TGTGCCTGGAGGCCCGGGGCCGGGGCTGGGAACACTGAAGCTTTCTTT. Its protein product is CAWRPGAGAGNTEAFF.

The V call is TRBV9, the J call TRBJ2-7, with 7 bases fitting TRBD1. V dropped 1 base and J dropped 2; count of bases not matched to a gene: 3. The CDR3 sequence is 14 residues long. CDR1 is SGDLS, CDR2 YYNGEE, per germline. CDR3 nucleotide sequence: TGTGCCAGCAGCGTAACCGGGACAGCCTACGAGCAGTACTTC. This gives the protein CASSVTGTAYEQYF.

The chain joins TRBV5-1 to TRBJ2-7, with D perhaps TRBD1 or TRBD2 (5 bases each). This CDR3 spans 12 amino acids. CDR1 SGHRS and CDR2 YFSETQ come from the germline V gene. Trimming shortened V by 3 bases and J by 3 bases, and 7 bases separated the two germline ends. CDR3 loop: CASSWDLYEQYF. The CDR3 nucleotides are TGCGCCAGCAGCTGGGACCTCTACGAGCAGTACTTC.

As concerns this clone: At one end, the junction sequence differs from germline, possibly due to a read error. The chain combines TRBV7-3 with TRBJ2-2, with D perhaps TRBD2 (5 bases). From germline, CDR1 is SGHTA and CDR2 FQGTGA. The CDR3 extends over 12 amino acids. CDR3 region: CASSRNTGELLF. CDR3 DNA sequence: TGTGCCAGCAGCCGGAACACCGGGGAGCTGCTTTTT. The full variable domain, completed using reference TRBV7-3 and TRBJ2-2, is GAGVSQTPSNKVTEKGKYVELRCDPISGHTALYWYRQSLGQGPEFLIYFQGTGAADDSGLPNDRFFAVRPEGSVSTLKIQRTERGDSAVYLCASSRNTGELLFGEGSRLTVL.

The J gene is TRBJ2-5, the V gene TRBV9; 12 nucleotides agree with TRBD2. Germline CDR1 and CDR2: SGDLS and YYNGEE. The CDR3 length is 17 residues. J gave up 7 bases and V 1 base, and 11 bases lay outside the gene matches. The DNA for the CDR3 is TGTGCCAGCAGCGTATCCCAACTAGCGGGGGGCCAGGGGACCCAGTACTTC. Encoded protein: CASSVSQLAGGQGTQYF.

Only a few counts were recorded for this clone. The chain recombines TRBV30 with TRBJ2-1; tentative D call: TRBD1 (6 bases). V gave up 3 bases and J gave up 4 bases, with 10 bases separating them. The CDR3 sequence is 13 residues long. Looked up from germline, CDR1 is GTSNPN and CDR2 is SVGIG (reference sequence). As DNA, the CDR3 is TGTGCCTGGAGCGCAGGACAGTACAATGAGCAGTTCTTC. Translated: CAWSAGQYNEQFF.

The J gene is TRBJ2-7, the V gene TRBV7-2, with 11 bases aligning to TRBD1. Germline V lookup: CDR1 SGHTA, CDR2 FQGNSA. V was clipped by 4 bases and J by 5 bases; unmatched bases: 4. The CDR3 contains 14 residues. CDR3 sequence: CASSSRTGGHEQYF. As DNA, the CDR3 is TGTGCCAGCAGCTCCCGGACAGGGGGCCACGAGCAGTACTTC. The full variable domain, with the rest looked up from reference TRBV7-2 and TRBJ2-7, is GAGVSQSPSNKVTEKGKDVELRCDPISGHTALYWYRQSLGQGLEFLIYFQGNSAPDKSGLPSDRFSAERTGGSVSTLTIQRTQQEDSAVYLCASSSRTGGHEQYFGPGTRLTVT.

The chain couples TRBV12-3 or TRBV12-4 to TRBJ2-7; D remains unclear. Trimming stripped 5 bases from V and 5 bases from J, with 7 bases between. The CDR3 is 11 residues long. The DNA of the CDR3 is TGTGCCAGCAGTGCCAGCGACGAGCAGTACTTC. Its translation is CASSASDEQYF.

The genes are TRBV11-3 and TRBJ2-7; no definite D call. V was shortened by 2 bases and J by 6 bases, with 14 bases between the two germline ends. The CDR3 has 14 residues. In germline, CDR1 is SGHNT, CDR2 YENEEA. CDR3 sequence (DNA): TGTGCCAGCAGCTTATCTACAGCTCGGGCCGAGCAGTACTTC. Translating gives CASSLSTARAEQYF.

The chain is built from TRBV28 and TRBJ2-7; 9 bases fit TRBD2. The CDR3 consists of 14 residues. The junction had 8 bases not matched to a gene; V was cut back by 6 bases and J by 5 bases. Per germline, CDR1 MDHEN and CDR2 SYDVKM. This CDR3 reads CASRFSGRGDEQYF. CDR3 bases: TGTGCCAGCAGATTTAGCGGGAGAGGCGACGAGCAGTACTTC.

This chain connects TRBV2 to TRBJ1-5, with D possibly matching TRBD1 (6 bases). Per germline, CDR1 SNHLY and CDR2 FYNNEI. The CDR3 runs 14 residues. Trimming stripped 6 bases from V and 5 bases from J, with 14 bases between. CDR3 in DNA: TGTGCCAGCAGGGAGACGGGGGCTCATCAGCCCCAGCATTTT. Its protein product is CASRETGAHQPQHF.

This sequence joins TRBV2 and TRBJ1-5, with D perhaps matching TRBD1 (5 bases). Germline assignment: CDR1 SNHLY and CDR2 FYNNEI. The CDR3 length is 15 residues. The V gene lost 4 bases and the J gene lost 0 bases, with 10 bases spanning the gap. This chain's CDR3 is CASSAVGHSNQPQHF. CDR3 DNA sequence: TGTGCCAGCAGTGCTGTCGGACATAGCAATCAGCCCCAGCATTTT. Combining the CDR3 with reference TRBV2 and TRBJ1-5 gives the whole variable domain EPEVTQTPSHQVTQMGQEVILRCVPISNHLYFYWYRQILGQKVEFLVSFYNNEISEKSEIFDDQFSVERPDGSNFTLKIRSTKLEDSAMYFCASSAVGHSNQPQHFGDGTRLSIL.

V gene TRBV6-6 combines with J gene TRBJ2-2, with 9 bases aligning to TRBD1. J gave up 3 bases and V 4 bases, and 3 bases lay outside the gene matches. The CDR3 spans 15 residues. Germline assignment: CDR1 MNHNY and CDR2 SVGAGI (reference sequence). CDR3 residues: CASSLRTGDTGELFF. For the CDR3, the DNA is TGTGCCAGCAGTTTGCGGACAGGGGACACCGGGGAGCTGTTTTTT.

The chain recombines TRBV6-5 with TRBJ2-5; 7 bases line up with TRBD2. Germline V gene data show CDR1 as MNHEY and CDR2 as SVGAGI. Trimming cost V 6 bases and J 3 bases; bases outside gene matches: 10. The CDR3 extends over 15 amino acids. CDR3 nucleotides: TGTGCCAGCAGCGTACCCGTGCGGGGGAAAGAGACCCAGTACTTC. Translated, it gives CASSVPVRGKETQYF.